What follows are 14 T cell receptor beta chains derived from one specimen sequenced in a study of blood T cell repertoires in COVID-19. TCRdb's copy holds only in-frame clones and misses some; the assay was immunoSEQ multiplex PCR. The sample holds around 75,000 clones, approximately 90% seen once. What was sequenced was peripheral blood. The receptors come from a man in his fifties or sixties with acute or convalescent COVID-19.

This clone was found a few times. The rearrangement links TRBV5-8 to TRBJ2-7; TRBD1 matches at 7 bases. This CDR3 has 14 amino acids. The trim removed 3 bases at V and 1 base at J, leaving 4 bases unmatched. CDR1 is SGHTS, CDR2 YDEGEE, per germline. This chain's CDR3 is CASSSWTGSYEQYF. CDR3 sequence (DNA): TGTGCCAGCAGCTCCTGGACAGGATCCTACGAGCAGTACTTC.

The sample holds one count of this clone. The chain carries TRBV5-1 and TRBJ2-2; 8 positions match TRBD1. Germline values: CDR1 SGHRS, CDR2 YFSETQ. Germline trimming cut 4 bases from V and 4 bases from J; bases unmatched to any gene: 9. This CDR3 region has 16 residues. CDR3 in amino acids: CASSQNRGNPTGELFF. Written as DNA, the CDR3 is TGCGCCAGCAGCCAAAACAGGGGGAATCCCACCGGGGAGCTGTTTTTT.

CDR3 protein: CASRIRDRGNQPQHF. CDR3 DNA: TGTGCCAGCAGGATCCGGGACAGGGGCAATCAGCCCCAGCATTTT. V is TRBV6-5 and J is TRBJ1-5; 9 nucleotides line up with TRBD1. Germline CDR1 and CDR2: MNHEY and SVGAGI. The CDR3 is 15 amino acids. V shed 6 bases, J shed 2 bases, and the junction held 5 bases outside the gene matches.

This sequence joins TRBV19 and TRBJ2-2; 11 positions agree with TRBD1. Germline loops: CDR1 LNHDA, CDR2 SQIVND (reference sequence). CDR3 length: 16 amino acids. V was pared by 5 bases and J by 5 bases, with 7 bases of the junction left unmatched. The CDR3 is CASSLRTGGLTGELFF. CDR3 coding DNA: TGTGCCAGTAGTCTCCGGACAGGGGGCCTAACCGGGGAGCTGTTTTTT. Full variable domain (rest looked up from reference TRBV19 and TRBJ2-2): DGGITQSPKYLFRKEGQNVTLSCEQNLNHDAMYWYRQDPGQGLRLIYYSQIVNDFQKGDIAEGYSVSREKKESFPLTVTSAQKNPTAFYLCASSLRTGGLTGELFFGEGSRLTVL.

This chain links TRBV6-5 with TRBJ1-1; D is undetermined. CDR3 size: 11 residues. CDR1 and CDR2 (germline): MNHEY, SVGAGI. V gave up 4 bases and J gave up 7 bases, with 7 bases separating them. CDR3 protein: CASSLTVEAFF. The CDR3 nucleotides are TGTGCCAGCAGTTTGACTGTTGAAGCTTTCTTT.

This chain connects TRBV30 to TRBJ1-5, with D unclear. V gave up 2 bases and J gave up 5 bases, with 13 bases separating them. The CDR3 covers 14 residues. Germline lookup yields CDR1 GTSNPN and CDR2 SVGIG (reference sequence). CDR3 sequence: CAWSRGGKDQPQHF. In DNA, the CDR3 is TGTGCCTGGAGTCGGGGTGGGAAGGATCAGCCCCAGCATTTT.

The V gene is TRBV5-1, the J gene TRBJ2-5, with a tentative D call TRBD1 (6 bases). In germline, CDR1 is SGHRS, CDR2 YFSETQ. The CDR3 has 15 residues. V lost 1 base and J 2 bases, leaving 12 bases between the germline ends. The CDR3 spells CASSLLSGTQETQYF. CDR3 bases: TGCGCCAGCAGCTTGCTGTCCGGGACACAAGAGACCCAGTACTTC.

This rearrangement joins TRBV5-6 to TRBJ2-1; 9 nucleotides match TRBD1. Germline CDR1 and CDR2: SGHDT and YYEEEE. The CDR3 length is 14 residues. With V trimmed by 4 bases and J by 5 bases, 4 bases remained unmatched. This CDR3 is CASSRGTGNNEQFF. For the CDR3, the DNA is TGTGCCAGCAGCCGCGGGACAGGGAACAATGAGCAGTTCTTC.

The V call is TRBV30, the J call TRBJ1-6; 9 bases fit TRBD1. Germline V gene lookup returns CDR1 GTSNPN and CDR2 SVGIG (reference sequence). There are 14 residues in the CDR3. V lost 3 bases, J lost 8 bases, and 5 bases stayed unmatched. CDR3 residues: CAWRETGGHSPLHF. CDR3 nucleotides: TGTGCCTGGAGGGAGACAGGGGGTCATTCACCCCTCCACTTT.

The chain carries TRBV19 and TRBJ1-6, with 7 bases identical to TRBD1. Germline-derived CDR1 and CDR2 are LNHDA and SQIVND (reference sequence). Trimming at V came to 1 base and at J to 5 bases, leaving 2 bases not matched to a gene. The CDR3 totals 15 residues. This CDR3 is CASSIAGTDNSPLHF. The CDR3 DNA is TGTGCCAGTAGTATAGCCGGGACAGATAATTCACCCCTCCACTTT.

The chain has TRBV6-5 and TRBJ1-1; 7 bases fit TRBD1. The germline V gene encodes CDR1 MNHEY and CDR2 SVGAGI. J gave up 0 bases and V 7 bases, and 5 bases lay outside the gene matches. This CDR3 has 14 residues. CDR3 residues: CASKKTGLNTEAFF. CDR3 nucleotides: TGTGCCAGCAAAAAGACAGGGTTGAACACTGAAGCTTTCTTT.

Judged by abundance, this clone is medium-sized. The rearrangement links TRBV7-9 to TRBJ2-5; TRBD2 aligns across 7 bases. There are 14 residues in the CDR3. In germline, CDR1 is SEHNR, CDR2 FQNEAQ (reference sequence). The trim removed 10 bases at V and 4 bases at J, leaving 12 bases unmatched. The CDR3 spells CATRGREKGETQYF. The CDR3 DNA reads TGTGCCACCCGTGGGCGGGAGAAGGGAGAGACCCAGTACTTC.

The V and J genes are TRBV7-2 and TRBJ2-2; TRBD2 is a possible D gene (7 bases). CDR3 length: 17 amino acids. CDR1 is SGHTA and CDR2 is FQGNSA in the germline V gene. Trimming took 5 bases from V and 3 from J, leaving 19 bases between them. Written as DNA, the CDR3 is TGTGCCAGCAGCGAGTCGGGGGCGGGGGTTTACACCGGGGAGCTGTTTTTT. Encoded protein: CASSESGAGVYTGELFF. The full variable domain, in which reference TRBV7-2 and TRBJ2-2 provide the parts outside the CDR3, is GAGVSQSPSNKVTEKGKDVELRCDPISGHTALYWYRQSLGQGLEFLIYFQGNSAPDKSGLPSDRFSAERTGGSVSTLTIQRTQQEDSAVYLCASSESGAGVYTGELFFGEGSRLTVL.

This clone has a handful of counts. The chain recombines TRBV14 with TRBJ2-7; a weak D match, TRBD2 (5 bases). Germline CDR1 reads SGHDN; CDR2 reads FVKESK. V dropped 1 base and J dropped 4 bases, with 20 bases sitting between them. The CDR3 spans 17 residues. CDR3 in DNA: TGTGCCAGCAGCCAAGGGCAAGGACTTTCTCTCGCTTACGAGCAGTACTTC. It encodes CASSQGQGLSLAYEQYF.